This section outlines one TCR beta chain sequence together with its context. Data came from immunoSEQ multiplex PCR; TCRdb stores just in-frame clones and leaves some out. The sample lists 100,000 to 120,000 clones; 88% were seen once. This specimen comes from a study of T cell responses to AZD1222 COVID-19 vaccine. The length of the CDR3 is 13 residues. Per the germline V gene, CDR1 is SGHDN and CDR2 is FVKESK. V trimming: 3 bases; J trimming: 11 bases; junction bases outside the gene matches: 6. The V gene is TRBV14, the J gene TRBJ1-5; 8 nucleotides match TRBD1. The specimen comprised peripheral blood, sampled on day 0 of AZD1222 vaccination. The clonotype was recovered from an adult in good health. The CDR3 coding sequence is TGTGCCAGCAGCCAGGGGACAGGAGGGGCCCAGCATTTT. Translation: CASSQGTGGAQHF.